This T cell receptor beta chain was sequenced for a study of blood T cells in healthy people across ages. Broader study findings: Shifts in expanded clonotypes may have been confounded by donor CMV status, which was unknown. Diversity estimates from one million T cells were considered underestimates.

A word on this clonotype: No antigen is known for it.

Total RNA, at least 6 micrograms per sample, was extracted from PBMCs. Next came a second PCR, run for about 6 to 12 cycles, which used a sample-barcoded 5' primer along with a J-beta primer mix. All cDNA molecules were each tagged by a template-switch adaptor with 12 random nucleotides. Each CDR3 protein is one row after TCRdb ran MiXCR on the 5' RACE reads. Among approximately 800,000 distinct CDR3 sequences listed, 55% to 75% were seen once. The TCR comes from a man aged 30 to 39 in good health. The sequenced material came from blood.

The CDR3 DNA reads TGTGCCAGTAAACAGGGGAGAGGGGCCAACGTCCTGACTTTC. It translates to CASKQGRGANVLTF. The V call is TRBV2, the J call TRBJ2-6, with TRBD1 identical over 7 bases. The germline V gene has CDR1 SNHLY and CDR2 FYNNEI. V shed 9 bases and J 4 bases; nucleotides not matched to a gene: 6. This CDR3 region has 14 residues. Variable domain in full (rest from reference TRBV2 and TRBJ2-6): EPEVTQTPSHQVTQMGQEVILRCVPISNHLYFYWYRQILGQKVEFLVSFYNNEISEKSEIFDDQFSVERPDGSNFTLKIRSTKLEDSAMYFCASKQGRGANVLTFGAGSRLTVL.